One and the same sample provided the 15 T cell receptor beta chains below, sequenced in a study of human T cells and chemical hapten exposure. Total RNA was extracted from unfractionated whole blood. Separate cDNA molecules received unique molecular identifiers, which the library attached to them. TCRdb independently ran MiXCR on the reads; one entry per CDR3 protein. The repertoire holds about 120,000 distinct CDR3 sequences, with 8.5% as singletons. The sequenced sample consisted of whole blood. The receptors stem from a human donor in good health. Some clones in this sample may be carry-over from other donors' samples.

The chain has TRBV12-3 or TRBV12-4 and TRBJ2-3, with D possibly being TRBD1 (6 bases). This CDR3 has 16 amino acids. With 3 bases removed from V and 0 bases from J, the gap between germline ends came to 13 bases. The CDR3 spells CASSFLQGTSTDTQYF. CDR3 in DNA: TGTGCCAGCAGTTTCCTCCAGGGGACCAGCACAGATACGCAGTATTTT.

The V call is TRBV7-9, the J call TRBJ2-1; unclear D gene. Per the germline V gene, CDR1 is SEHNR and CDR2 is FQNEAQ (reference sequence). This CDR3 contains 14 residues. V lost 3 bases, J lost 8 bases, and 14 bases lay in between. CDR3 in DNA: TGTGCCAGCAGCTTCGGGTACTTTGACTATGAGCAGTTCTTC. It translates to CASSFGYFDYEQFF.

This clonotype was picked up many times. The chain joins TRBV20-1 to TRBJ1-5, with no clear D. The CDR3 extends over 13 amino acids. V was pared by 3 bases and J by 7 bases, with 13 bases between. Per the germline V gene, CDR1 is DFQATT and CDR2 is SNEGSKA (reference sequence). Here the CDR3 DNA reads TGCAGTGCTAGTAGGGTGGCGGGGCAGCCCCAGCATTTT. This gives the protein CSASRVAGQPQHF.

This clonotype was seen more than once but under ten times. The chain employs TRBV20-1 and TRBJ2-1; the match to TRBD2 covers 10 bases. Germline loops: CDR1 DFQATT, CDR2 SNEGSKA (reference sequence). The V segment lost 0 bases and the J segment 4 bases; nucleotides outside the gene matches: 6. CDR3 size: 16 residues. CDR3 sequence: CSARDLLAGAYNEQFF. The CDR3 DNA is TGCAGTGCTAGAGATCTCCTAGCGGGGGCGTACAATGAGCAGTTCTTC.

This clonotype was counted many times. The rearrangement joins TRBV7-9 to TRBJ1-5; 8 bases agree with TRBD1. CDR3 length equals 15 residues. The germline gives CDR1 SEHNR, CDR2 FQNEAQ (reference sequence). The ends lost 5 bases at V and 5 bases at J; junction bases unmatched: 8. The CDR3 sequence: CASSQGTGPYQPQHF. DNA of the CDR3: TGTGCCAGCAGCCAAGGGACAGGCCCCTATCAGCCCCAGCATTTT. The complete variable domain, with remaining parts taken from reference TRBV7-9 and TRBJ1-5, reads DTGVSQNPRHKITKRGQNVTFRCDPISEHNRLYWYRQTLGQGPEFLTYFQNEAQLEKSRLLSDRFSAERPKGSFSTLEIQRTEQGDSAMYLCASSQGTGPYQPQHFGDGTRLSIL.

In its sample, this clonotype was seen many times. The rearrangement joins TRBV14 to TRBJ2-5; D is ambiguous. This CDR3 comprises 15 residues. V dropped 0 bases and J dropped 2 bases, with 10 bases sitting between them. Germline loops: CDR1 SGHDN, CDR2 FVKESK. CDR3 coding DNA: TGTGCCAGCAGCCAAGATCTAACACAGCAAGAGACCCAGTACTTC. This gives the protein CASSQDLTQQETQYF.

The gene calls are TRBV5-1 and TRBJ2-3; D is ambiguous. The germline V gene has CDR1 SGHRS and CDR2 YFSETQ. Between the trimmed V and J ends, which lost 2 bases and 6 bases, there was a span of 10 bases. This CDR3 region has 13 residues. CDR3 nucleotide sequence: TGCGCCAGCAGCTTAACCTCGACGGATACGCAGTATTTT. Translating gives CASSLTSTDTQYF.

The CDR3 bases are TGCAGTGCTAGAGACAGGCGGACTAGTAACGATGAGCAGTTCTTC. It translates to CSARDRRTSNDEQFF. The chain links TRBV20-1 to TRBJ2-1; TRBD2 matches at 7 bases. With V trimmed by 0 bases and J by 8 bases, 10 bases remained unmatched. Germline CDR1 DFQATT, CDR2 SNEGSKA (reference sequence). The CDR3 extends over 15 amino acids.

This clonotype came up many times. The V call is TRBV4-2, the J call TRBJ2-6; D is unresolved. The ends were cut back, 0 bases at V and 0 bases at J, with 6 bases in the middle. CDR1 and CDR2 from the germline V gene are LGHNA and YNFKEQ. The CDR3 length is 16 residues. CDR3 nucleotide sequence: TGTGCCAGCAGCCAAGATGCGGCCTCTGGGGCCAACGTCCTGACTTTC. Translating gives CASSQDAASGANVLTF.

J is TRBJ2-2 and V is TRBV25-1, with D possibly matching TRBD2 (6 bases). This CDR3 has 16 residues. V was shortened by 1 base and J by 0 bases, with 9 bases between the two germline ends. The germline V gene has CDR1 MGHDK and CDR2 SYGVNS. CDR3 sequence: CASSESAGTNTGELFF. The CDR3, as DNA: TGTGCCAGCAGTGAATCCGCGGGGACGAACACCGGGGAGCTGTTTTTT. The full variable domain, its missing parts supplied by reference TRBV25-1 and TRBJ2-2, is EADIYQTPRYLVIGTGKKITLECSQTMGHDKMYWYQQDPGMELHLIHYSYGVNSTEKGDLSSESTVSRIRTEHFPLTLESARPSHTSQYLCASSESAGTNTGELFFGEGSRLTVL.

This clonotype came up many times. The chain carries TRBV11-3 and TRBJ1-2; a possible D gene is TRBD1 (6 bases). This CDR3 is built from 13 residues. In germline, CDR1 is SGHNT, CDR2 YENEEA. Trimming cost V 3 bases and J 7 bases, with 12 bases left between them. The CDR3 protein is CASSFSTGFGYTF. The CDR3 nucleotides read TGTGCCAGCAGCTTTAGTACAGGGTTTGGCTACACCTTC.

This chain connects TRBV7-9 to TRBJ2-1; possible D gene TRBD2, 5 bases. Germline CDR1 and CDR2: SEHNR and FQNEAQ (reference sequence). V dropped 5 bases and J dropped 3 bases, with 11 bases sitting between them. The CDR3 sequence is 14 residues long. CDR3 loop: CASSLNRDYNEQFF. The CDR3 DNA reads TGTGCCAGCAGCCTCAACCGGGACTACAATGAGCAGTTCTTC.

This clonotype has only a few counts. The V call is TRBV9, the J call TRBJ1-2; no clear D gene. Per germline, CDR1 SGDLS and CDR2 YYNGEE. The CDR3 length is 16 residues. V was shortened by 4 bases and J by 0 bases, with 16 bases between the two germline ends. The CDR3: CASSPVEGLANYGYTF. DNA of the CDR3: TGTGCCAGCAGCCCAGTTGAGGGCTTAGCTAACTATGGCTACACCTTC.

This clonotype turned up a few times. The chain couples TRBV7-2 to TRBJ2-3; either TRBD1 or TRBD2 may supply D (5 bases each). This CDR3 spans 16 amino acids. CDR1 and CDR2 from the germline V gene are SGHTA and FQGNSA. Trimming removed 9 bases from V and 2 bases from J, with 21 bases in between. The CDR3 is CASSAGRYRTTDTQYF. CDR3 sequence (DNA): TGTGCCAGTAGCGCCGGGCGCTACAGGACCACAGATACGCAGTATTTT.

The genes are TRBV29-1 and TRBJ2-3, with TRBD2 identical over 11 bases. V trimming: 6 bases; J trimming: 0 bases; junction bases outside the gene matches: 5. From germline, CDR1 is SQVTM and CDR2 ANQGSEA. This CDR3 has 15 amino acids. For the CDR3, the DNA is TGCAGCGTAACCGGGACTAGCGGTAGCACAGATACGCAGTATTTT. Amino acid sequence: CSVTGTSGSTDTQYF.